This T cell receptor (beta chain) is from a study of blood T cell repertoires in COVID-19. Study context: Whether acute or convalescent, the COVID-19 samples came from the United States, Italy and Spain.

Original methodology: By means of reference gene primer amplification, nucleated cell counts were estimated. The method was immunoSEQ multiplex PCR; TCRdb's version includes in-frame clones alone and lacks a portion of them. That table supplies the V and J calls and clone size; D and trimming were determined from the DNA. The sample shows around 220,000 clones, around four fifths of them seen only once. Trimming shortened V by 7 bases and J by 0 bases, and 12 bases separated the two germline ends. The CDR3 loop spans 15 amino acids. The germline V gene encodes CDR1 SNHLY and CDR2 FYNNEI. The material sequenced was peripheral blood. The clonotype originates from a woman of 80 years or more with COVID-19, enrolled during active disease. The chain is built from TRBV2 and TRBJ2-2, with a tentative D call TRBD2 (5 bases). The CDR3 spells CASTIASANTGELFF. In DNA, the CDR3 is TGTGCCAGCACGATAGCGAGCGCGAACACCGGGGAGCTGTTTTTT.